This is a list of T cell receptor beta chains from one sample in a study of blood T cell repertoires in COVID-19. The repertoire was sequenced with immunoSEQ multiplex PCR; TCRdb's copy has only in-frame clones and lacks some. The sample shows about 88,000 clones, around 90% of them seen only once. What was sequenced was peripheral blood. Receptor source: a man older than 75 with acute or convalescent COVID-19. CDR3s include the opening cysteine and the closing phenylalanine or tryptophan. The D gene is left open where the match is weak. Only part of the rows carry a size: once, few, many, or a class if the clone is expanded.

V: TRBV3-1/TRBV3-2
size: NA
J: TRBJ2-5
D: NA
CDR3: CASSQDFGGQETQYF
DNA: TGTGCCAGCAGCCAAGATTTCGGGGGACAAGAGACCCAGTACTTC

V: TRBV7-3
size: NA
J: TRBJ2-1
D: NA
CDR3: CATLAMPTGNYNEQFF
DNA: TGTGCCACCCTAGCTATGCCTACAGGGAACTACAATGAGCAGTTCTTC

V: TRBV18
size: NA
J: TRBJ1-4
D: NA
CDR3: CASSPGQRGEKLFF
DNA: TGTGCCAGCTCACCGGGACAACGTGGAGAAAAACTGTTTTTT

V: TRBV4-3
size: NA
J: TRBJ2-2
D: NA
CDR3: CASSPEGPDTGELFF
DNA: TGCGCCAGCAGCCCCGAGGGCCCGGACACCGGGGAGCTGTTTTTT

V: TRBV27
size: once
J: TRBJ2-5
D: TRBD2
CDR3: CASSGPGLAATRETQYF
DNA: TGTGCCAGCAGTGGTCCGGGACTAGCGGCGACCCGGGAGACCCAGTACTTC

V: TRBV7-2
size: NA
J: TRBJ2-1
D: TRBD2
CDR3: CASSLAGLAGGTEQFF
DNA: TGTGCCAGCAGCTTAGCCGGACTAGCGGGAGGGACTGAGCAGTTCTTC

V: TRBV5-1
size: medium-sized
J: TRBJ2-3
D: TRBD1
CDR3: CASLEGQGTDTQYF
DNA: TGCGCCAGCTTAGAGGGACAGGGAACAGATACGCAGTATTTT

V: TRBV4-1
size: NA
J: TRBJ2-7
D: TRBD2
CDR3: CASSQDGAGGHYEQYF
DNA: TGCGCCAGCAGCCAAGATGGGGCGGGAGGCCACTACGAGCAGTACTTC

V: TRBV27
size: once
J: TRBJ1-2
D: TRBD1
CDR3: CASRRGTGGSAFYGYTF
DNA: TGTGCCAGCAGGAGGGGGACAGGGGGCTCAGCGTTCTATGGCTACACCTTC

V: TRBV9
size: NA
J: TRBJ2-3
D: TRBD1
CDR3: CASTTGVGADTQYF
DNA: TGTGCCAGCACGACAGGGGTTGGGGCAGATACGCAGTATTTT

V: TRBV3-1/TRBV3-2
size: few
J: TRBJ1-1
D: NA
CDR3: CASSQVGGNTEAFF
DNA: TGTGCCAGCAGCCAAGTGGGGGGGAACACTGAAGCTTTCTTT

V: TRBV7-2
size: NA
J: TRBJ2-2
D: TRBD2
CDR3: CASSLAGAGTGELFF
DNA: TGTGCCAGCAGCCTAGCGGGAGCGGGCACCGGGGAGCTGTTTTTT

V: TRBV6-5
size: NA
J: TRBJ1-5
D: TRBD1
CDR3: CASVIGTGVGQPQHF
DNA: TGTGCCAGTGTAATCGGGACAGGGGTTGGTCAGCCCCAGCATTTT

V: TRBV11-2
size: NA
J: TRBJ1-1
D: NA
CDR3: CASSTGQHTEAFF
DNA: TGTGCCAGCAGCACCGGACAGCACACTGAAGCTTTCTTT

V: TRBV19
size: NA
J: TRBJ1-3
D: NA
CDR3: CASSMGQSPGNTIYF
DNA: TGTGCCAGTAGTATGGGCCAGTCCCCTGGAAACACCATATATTTT

V: TRBV7-2
size: NA
J: TRBJ2-7
D: TRBD2
CDR3: CASSSATSGNHYEQYF
DNA: TGTGCCAGCAGCTCCGCCACTAGCGGGAATCACTACGAGCAGTACTTC

V: TRBV7-2
size: NA
J: TRBJ2-5
D: NA
CDR3: CASSERVTETQYF
DNA: TGTGCCAGCAGCGAGAGGGTTACGGAGACCCAGTACTTC

V: TRBV6-5
size: NA
J: TRBJ1-2
D: NA
CDR3: CASRGGLFNYGYTF
DNA: TGTGCCAGCAGAGGAGGGCTTTTTAACTATGGCTACACCTTC

V: TRBV15
size: NA
J: TRBJ2-3
D: NA
CDR3: CATSSRGEPSTDTQYF
DNA: TGTGCCACCAGCAGCAGGGGAGAACCTAGCACAGATACGCAGTATTTT

V: TRBV6-4
size: NA
J: TRBJ1-1
D: NA
CDR3: CASSSVRGRTQPNTEAFF
DNA: TGTGCCAGCTCCTCAGTAAGGGGCAGGACACAGCCGAACACTGAAGCTTTCTTT

V: TRBV29-1
size: NA
J: TRBJ2-3
D: TRBD2
CDR3: CSVDGTSGRTDTQYF
DNA: TGCAGCGTTGATGGAACTAGCGGCCGCACAGATACGCAGTATTTT

V: TRBV21-1
size: NA
J: TRBJ1-1
D: NA
CDR3: CASSKGPGGTEAFF
DNA: TGTGCCAGCAGCAAAGGTCCGGGGGGGACTGAAGCTTTCTTT

V: TRBV28
size: NA
J: TRBJ2-1
D: TRBD2
CDR3: CASSFSITSGSSYNEQFF
DNA: TGTGCCAGCAGTTTTTCTATAACTAGCGGGAGTTCCTACAATGAGCAGTTCTTC

V: TRBV7-6
size: NA
J: TRBJ1-4
D: TRBD1
CDR3: CASSYQPTGTGRTRTNEKLFF
DNA: TGTGCCAGCAGCTACCAGCCGACCGGGACAGGGAGAACCCGGACTAATGAAAAACTGTTTTTT

V: TRBV6-2/TRBV6-3
size: NA
J: TRBJ2-1
D: TRBD1
CDR3: CASSYTIGQGSSYNEQFF
DNA: TGTGCCAGCAGTTACACCATTGGACAGGGTTCGTCCTACAATGAGCAGTTCTTC

V: TRBV5-4
size: NA
J: TRBJ1-1
D: NA
CDR3: CASSLGGGANTEAFF
DNA: TGTGCCAGCAGCTTAGGGGGGGGCGCGAACACTGAAGCTTTCTTT

V: TRBV12-3/TRBV12-4
size: NA
J: TRBJ1-2
D: TRBD1
CDR3: CASSSQGRYGYTF
DNA: TGTGCCAGCAGTTCACAGGGGCGGTATGGCTACACCTTC

V: TRBV18
size: NA
J: TRBJ2-7
D: NA
CDR3: CASSPPDSYYEQYF
DNA: TGTGCCAGCTCACCGCCGGACAGCTACTACGAGCAGTACTTC

V: TRBV3-1/TRBV3-2
size: NA
J: TRBJ2-3
D: NA
CDR3: CASRSSSGTDTQYF
DNA: TGTGCCAGCAGGTCTTCCAGCGGCACAGATACGCAGTATTTT

V: TRBV2
size: NA
J: TRBJ2-7
D: NA
CDR3: CASSAQGKGYEQYF
DNA: TGTGCCAGCAGTGCCCAGGGGAAAGGATACGAGCAGTACTTC

V: TRBV13
size: NA
J: TRBJ1-2
D: TRBD1
CDR3: CASSPGTDYGYTF
DNA: TGTGCCAGCAGCCCCGGGACAGACTATGGCTACACCTTC

V: TRBV12-3/TRBV12-4
size: NA
J: TRBJ1-4
D: NA
CDR3: CASHGPTNEKLFF
DNA: TGTGCCAGCCATGGGCCAACTAATGAAAAACTGTTTTTT

V: TRBV5-8
size: NA
J: TRBJ1-5
D: NA
CDR3: CASSLERERSNQPQHF
DNA: TGTGCCAGCAGCTTGGAACGGGAACGGAGCAATCAGCCCCAGCATTTT

V: TRBV7-2
size: NA
J: TRBJ1-1
D: NA
CDR3: CASSLSRVPEAFF
DNA: TGTGCCAGCAGCTTATCCAGGGTTCCTGAAGCTTTCTTT

V: TRBV19
size: NA
J: TRBJ1-5
D: TRBD1
CDR3: CASRPTGTGTAYSNQPQHF
DNA: TGTGCCAGTAGGCCAACCGGGACAGGGACTGCTTATAGCAATCAGCCCCAGCATTTT

V: TRBV5-1
size: NA
J: TRBJ1-4
D: NA
CDR3: CASSPGATNEKLFF
DNA: TGCGCCAGCAGCCCCGGTGCAACTAATGAAAAACTGTTTTTT

V: TRBV7-9
size: NA
J: TRBJ1-2
D: TRBD1
CDR3: CASSLTGDGYTF
DNA: TGTGCCAGCAGCTTGACAGGGGATGGCTACACCTTC

V: TRBV5-6
size: NA
J: TRBJ2-3
D: NA
CDR3: CASSLPADTQYF
DNA: TGTGCCAGCAGCTTGCCCGCGGATACGCAGTATTTT

V: TRBV19
size: NA
J: TRBJ2-3
D: TRBD2
CDR3: CASSPRTSGSTSTDTQYF
DNA: TGTGCCAGTAGTCCTCGGACTAGCGGGTCGACTAGCACAGATACGCAGTATTTT

V: TRBV18
size: NA
J: TRBJ1-3
D: NA
CDR3: CASSPPAGGAAGNTIYF
DNA: TGTGCCAGCTCACCACCGGCTGGAGGGGCGGCTGGAAACACCATATATTTT